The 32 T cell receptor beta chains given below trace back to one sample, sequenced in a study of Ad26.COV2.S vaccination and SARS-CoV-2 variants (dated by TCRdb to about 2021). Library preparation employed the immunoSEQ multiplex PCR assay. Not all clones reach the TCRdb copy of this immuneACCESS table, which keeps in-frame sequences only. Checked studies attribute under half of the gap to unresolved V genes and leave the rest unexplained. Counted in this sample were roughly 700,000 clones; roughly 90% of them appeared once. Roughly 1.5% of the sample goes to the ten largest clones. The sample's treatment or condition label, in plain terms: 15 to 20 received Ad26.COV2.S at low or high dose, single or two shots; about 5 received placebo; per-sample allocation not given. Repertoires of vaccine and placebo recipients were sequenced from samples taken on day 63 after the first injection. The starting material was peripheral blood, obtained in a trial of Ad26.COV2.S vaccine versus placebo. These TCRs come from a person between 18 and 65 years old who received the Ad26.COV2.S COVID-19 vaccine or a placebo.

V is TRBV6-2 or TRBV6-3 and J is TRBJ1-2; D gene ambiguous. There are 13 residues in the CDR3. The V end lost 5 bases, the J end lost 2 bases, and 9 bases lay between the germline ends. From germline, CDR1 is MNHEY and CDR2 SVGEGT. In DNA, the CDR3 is TGTGCCAGCAGTGCGGGCCGCAACTATGGCTACACCTTC. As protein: CASSAGRNYGYTF.

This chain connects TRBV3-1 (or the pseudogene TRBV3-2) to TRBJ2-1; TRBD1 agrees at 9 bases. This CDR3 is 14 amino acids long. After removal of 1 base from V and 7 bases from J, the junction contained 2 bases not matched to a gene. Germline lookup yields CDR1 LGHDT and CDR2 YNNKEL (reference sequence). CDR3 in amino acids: CASSQVGQGNEQFF. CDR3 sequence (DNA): TGTGCCAGCAGCCAAGTGGGACAGGGTAATGAGCAGTTCTTC.

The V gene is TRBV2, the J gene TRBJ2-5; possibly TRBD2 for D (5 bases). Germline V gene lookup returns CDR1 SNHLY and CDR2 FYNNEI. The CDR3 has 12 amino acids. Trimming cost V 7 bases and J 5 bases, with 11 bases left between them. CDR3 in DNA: TGTGCCAGCATGAGGGCTGGGGAGACCCAGTACTTC. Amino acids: CASMRAGETQYF.

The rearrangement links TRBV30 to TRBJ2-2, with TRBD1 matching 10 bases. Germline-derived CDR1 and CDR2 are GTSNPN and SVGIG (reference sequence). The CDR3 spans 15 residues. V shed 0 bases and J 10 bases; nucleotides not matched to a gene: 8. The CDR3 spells CAWSVRDRGNEELFF. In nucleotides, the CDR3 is TGTGCCTGGAGTGTAAGGGACAGGGGAAACGAGGAGCTGTTTTTT.

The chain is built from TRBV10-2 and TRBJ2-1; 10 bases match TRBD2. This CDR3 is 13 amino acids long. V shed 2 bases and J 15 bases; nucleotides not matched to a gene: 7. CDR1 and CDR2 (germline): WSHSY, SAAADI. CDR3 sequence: CASSEQAGGPVFF. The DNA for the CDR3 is TGCGCCAGCAGTGAGCAAGCGGGGGGGCCTGTGTTCTTC.

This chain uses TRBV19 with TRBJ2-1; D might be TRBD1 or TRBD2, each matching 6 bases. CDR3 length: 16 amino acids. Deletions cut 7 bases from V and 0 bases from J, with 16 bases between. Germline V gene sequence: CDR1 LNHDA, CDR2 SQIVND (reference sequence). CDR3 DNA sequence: TGTGCCAGTACCGCGGGAAGGGGGAGCTCCTACAATGAGCAGTTCTTC. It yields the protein CASTAGRGSSYNEQFF. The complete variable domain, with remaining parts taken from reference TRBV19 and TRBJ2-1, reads DGGITQSPKYLFRKEGQNVTLSCEQNLNHDAMYWYRQDPGQGLRLIYYSQIVNDFQKGDIAEGYSVSREKKESFPLTVTSAQKNPTAFYLCASTAGRGSSYNEQFFGPGTRLTVL.

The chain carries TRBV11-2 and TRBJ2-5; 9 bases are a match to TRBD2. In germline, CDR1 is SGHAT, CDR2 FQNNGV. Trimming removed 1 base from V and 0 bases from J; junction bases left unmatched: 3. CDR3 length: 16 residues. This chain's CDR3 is CASSLGVAGDQETQYF. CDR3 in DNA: TGTGCCAGCAGCTTAGGCGTAGCGGGGGACCAAGAGACCCAGTACTTC.

CDR3 nucleotides: TGTGCCAGCTCATCGTCCCGGGACGGGAACGAGCAGTACTTC. Its protein is CASSSSRDGNEQYF. The gene calls are TRBV18 and TRBJ2-7; tentatively, D is TRBD1 or TRBD2 (5 bases each). V lost 5 bases to trimming and J lost 5 bases, with 16 bases between them. This CDR3 comprises 14 residues. The germline CDR1 and CDR2 sequences are KGHSH and LQKENI.

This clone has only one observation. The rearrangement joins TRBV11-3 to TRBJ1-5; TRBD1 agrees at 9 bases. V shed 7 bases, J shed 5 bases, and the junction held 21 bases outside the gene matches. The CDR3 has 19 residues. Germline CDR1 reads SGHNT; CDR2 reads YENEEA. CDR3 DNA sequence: TGTGCCAGCACTGCCCCCGGGACAGGGAGGCGCTTGTGCGATCAGCCCCAGCATTTT. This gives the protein CASTAPGTGRRLCDQPQHF.

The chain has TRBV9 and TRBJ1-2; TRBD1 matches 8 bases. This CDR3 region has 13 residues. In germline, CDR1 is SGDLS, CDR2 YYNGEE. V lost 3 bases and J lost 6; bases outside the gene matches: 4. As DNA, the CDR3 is TGTGCCAGCAGCGAGTTGGACAGGGATGGCTACACCTTC. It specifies CASSELDRDGYTF. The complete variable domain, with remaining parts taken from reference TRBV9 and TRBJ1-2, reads DSGVTQTPKHLITATGQRVTLRCSPRSGDLSVYWYQQSLDQGLQFLIQYYNGEERAKGNILERFSAQQFPDLHSELNLSSLELGDSALYFCASSELDRDGYTFGSGTRLTVV.

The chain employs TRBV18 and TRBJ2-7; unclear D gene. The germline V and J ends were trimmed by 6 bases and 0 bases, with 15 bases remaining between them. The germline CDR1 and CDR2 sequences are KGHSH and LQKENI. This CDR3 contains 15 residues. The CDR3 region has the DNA TGTGCCAGCTCCCCCGCCCGGGCGTCCTCCTACGAGCAGTACTTC. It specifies CASSPARASSYEQYF. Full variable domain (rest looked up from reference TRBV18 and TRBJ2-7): NAGVMQNPRHLVRRRGQEARLRCSPMKGHSHVYWYRQLPEEGLKFMVYLQKENIIDESGMPKERFSAEFPKEGPSILRIQQVVRGDSAAYFCASSPARASSYEQYFGPGTRLTVT.

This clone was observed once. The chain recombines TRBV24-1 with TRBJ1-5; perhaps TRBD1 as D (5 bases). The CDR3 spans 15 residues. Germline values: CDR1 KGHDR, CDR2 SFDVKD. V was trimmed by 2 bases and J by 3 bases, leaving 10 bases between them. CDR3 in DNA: TGTGCCACCAGTGATTCGGGGGGACTCAATCAGCCCCAGCATTTT. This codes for CATSDSGGLNQPQHF.

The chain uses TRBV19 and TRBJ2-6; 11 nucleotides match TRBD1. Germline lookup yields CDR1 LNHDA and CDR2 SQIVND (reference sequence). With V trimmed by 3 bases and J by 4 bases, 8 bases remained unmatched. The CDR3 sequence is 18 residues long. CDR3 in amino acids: CASSIAGQGAQGANVLTF. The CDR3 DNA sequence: TGTGCCAGTAGTATCGCCGGACAGGGGGCGCAAGGGGCCAACGTCCTGACTTTC.

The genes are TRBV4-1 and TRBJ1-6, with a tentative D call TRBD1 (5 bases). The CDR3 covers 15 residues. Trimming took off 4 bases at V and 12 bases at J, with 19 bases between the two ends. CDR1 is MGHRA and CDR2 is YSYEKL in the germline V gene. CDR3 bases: TGCGCCAGCAGCCTCCCCGGGGCGGGTGACGGACCCCTCCACTTT. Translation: CASSLPGAGDGPLHF.

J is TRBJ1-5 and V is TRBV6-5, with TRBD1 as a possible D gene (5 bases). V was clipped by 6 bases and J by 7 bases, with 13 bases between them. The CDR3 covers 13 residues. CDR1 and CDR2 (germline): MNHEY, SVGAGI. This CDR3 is CASSFDSTQPQHF. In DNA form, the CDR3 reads TGTGCCAGCAGCTTTGACAGCACCCAGCCCCAGCATTTT.

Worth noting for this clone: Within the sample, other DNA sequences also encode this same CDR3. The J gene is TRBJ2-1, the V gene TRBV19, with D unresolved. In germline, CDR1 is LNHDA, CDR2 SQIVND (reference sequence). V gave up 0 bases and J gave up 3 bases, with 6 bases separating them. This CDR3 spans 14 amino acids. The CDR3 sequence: CASSIEAGYNEQFF. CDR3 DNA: TGTGCCAGTAGTATAGAGGCAGGCTACAATGAGCAGTTCTTC.

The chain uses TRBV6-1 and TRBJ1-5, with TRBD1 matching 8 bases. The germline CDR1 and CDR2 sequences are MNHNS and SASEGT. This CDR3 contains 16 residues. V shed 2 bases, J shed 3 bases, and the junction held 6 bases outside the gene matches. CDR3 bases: TGTGCCAGCAGTGAACAGCCGCAGGGGGCCAATCAGCCCCAGCATTTT. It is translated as CASSEQPQGANQPQHF.

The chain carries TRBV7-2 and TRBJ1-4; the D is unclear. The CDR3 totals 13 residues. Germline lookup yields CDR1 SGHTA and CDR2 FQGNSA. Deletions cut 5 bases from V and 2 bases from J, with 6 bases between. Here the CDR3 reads CASSVYTNEKLFF. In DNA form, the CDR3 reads TGTGCCAGCAGCGTCTATACTAATGAAAAACTGTTTTTT.

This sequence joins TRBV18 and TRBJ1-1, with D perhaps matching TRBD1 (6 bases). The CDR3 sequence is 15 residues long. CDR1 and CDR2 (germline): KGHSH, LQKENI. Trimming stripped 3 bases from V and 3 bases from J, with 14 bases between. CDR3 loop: CASSPPWGADTEAFF. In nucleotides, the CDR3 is TGTGCCAGCTCACCCCCATGGGGGGCTGACACTGAAGCTTTCTTT.

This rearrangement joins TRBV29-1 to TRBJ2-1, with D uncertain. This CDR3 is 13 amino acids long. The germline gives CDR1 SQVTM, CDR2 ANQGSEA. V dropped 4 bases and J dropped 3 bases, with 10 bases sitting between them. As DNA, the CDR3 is TGCAGCGTTGTTGACGCGAGCTACAATGAGCAGTTCTTC. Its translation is CSVVDASYNEQFF.

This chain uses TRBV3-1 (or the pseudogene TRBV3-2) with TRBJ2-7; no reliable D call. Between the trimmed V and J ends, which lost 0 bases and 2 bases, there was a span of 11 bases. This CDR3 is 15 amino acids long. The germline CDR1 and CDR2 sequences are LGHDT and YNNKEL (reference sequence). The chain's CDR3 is CASSQDNGGPYEQYF. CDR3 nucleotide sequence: TGTGCCAGCAGCCAAGATAACGGCGGACCCTACGAGCAGTACTTC.

The DNA of the CDR3 is TGTGCCAGCAGTGAACCTAGCGGGAGAGGCAATACGCAGTATTTT. This translates into CASSEPSGRGNTQYF. The chain is built from TRBV6-1 and TRBJ2-3, with TRBD2 matching over 10 bases. Trimming cost V 2 bases and J 7 bases; bases outside gene matches: 6. The CDR3 runs to 15 residues. CDR1 and CDR2 (germline): MNHNS, SASEGT.

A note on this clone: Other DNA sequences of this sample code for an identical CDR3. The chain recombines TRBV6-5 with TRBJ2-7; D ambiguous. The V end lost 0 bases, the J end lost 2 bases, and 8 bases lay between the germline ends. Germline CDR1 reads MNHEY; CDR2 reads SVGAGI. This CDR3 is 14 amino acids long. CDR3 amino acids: CASSYSYGTYEQYF. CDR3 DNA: TGTGCCAGCAGTTACTCGTACGGAACCTACGAGCAGTACTTC.

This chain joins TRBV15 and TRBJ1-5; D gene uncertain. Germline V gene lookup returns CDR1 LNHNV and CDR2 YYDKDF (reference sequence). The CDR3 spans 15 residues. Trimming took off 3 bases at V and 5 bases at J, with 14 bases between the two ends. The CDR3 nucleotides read TGTGCCACCAGCAGGAGGGCACGGGATGATCAGCCCCAGCATTTT. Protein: CATSRRARDDQPQHF.

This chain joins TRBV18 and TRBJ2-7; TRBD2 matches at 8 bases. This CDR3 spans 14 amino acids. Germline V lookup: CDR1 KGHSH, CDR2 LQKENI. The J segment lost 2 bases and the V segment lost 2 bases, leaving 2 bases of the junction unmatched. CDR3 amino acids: CASSPTGGTYEQYF. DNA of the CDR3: TGTGCCAGCTCACCAACGGGAGGGACCTACGAGCAGTACTTC.

CDR3 DNA sequence: TGTGCCAGCAGTTCCCAGAGGGGGGTCGCGGAGACCCAGTACTTC. Residues: CASSSQRGVAETQYF. The chain carries TRBV6-2 or TRBV6-3 and TRBJ2-5; possibly TRBD1 or TRBD2 for D (6 bases each). In germline, CDR1 is MNHEY, CDR2 SVGEGT. The CDR3 runs 15 residues. Trimming pared 4 bases from V and 5 bases from J, leaving 17 bases between.

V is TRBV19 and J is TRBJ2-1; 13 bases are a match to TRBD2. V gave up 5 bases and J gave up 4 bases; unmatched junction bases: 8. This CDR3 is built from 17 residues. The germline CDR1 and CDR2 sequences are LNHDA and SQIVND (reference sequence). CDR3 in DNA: TGTGCCAGTAGTTCCAGACTAGCGGGAGGCCCTTACAATGAGCAGTTCTTC. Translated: CASSSRLAGGPYNEQFF.

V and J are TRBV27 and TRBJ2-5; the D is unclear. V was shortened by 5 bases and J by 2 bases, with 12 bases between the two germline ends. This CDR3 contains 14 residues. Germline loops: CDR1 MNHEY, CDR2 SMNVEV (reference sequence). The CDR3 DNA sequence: TGTGCCAGCAGTCCATTTCTAGGACAAGAGACCCAGTACTTC. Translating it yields CASSPFLGQETQYF.

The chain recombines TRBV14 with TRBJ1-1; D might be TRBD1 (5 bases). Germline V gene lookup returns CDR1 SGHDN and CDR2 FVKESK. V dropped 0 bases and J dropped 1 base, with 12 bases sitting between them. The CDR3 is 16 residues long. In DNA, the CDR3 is TGTGCCAGCAGCCAAGATCTCTGGGGACCGAACACTGAAGCTTTCTTT. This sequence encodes CASSQDLWGPNTEAFF.

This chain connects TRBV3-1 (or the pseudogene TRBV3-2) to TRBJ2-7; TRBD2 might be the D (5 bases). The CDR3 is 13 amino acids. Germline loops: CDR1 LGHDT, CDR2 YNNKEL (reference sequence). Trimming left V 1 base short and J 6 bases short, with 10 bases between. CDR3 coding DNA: TGTGCCAGCAGCCAAGGGTCGGGGATCGAGCAGTACTTC. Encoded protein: CASSQGSGIEQYF.

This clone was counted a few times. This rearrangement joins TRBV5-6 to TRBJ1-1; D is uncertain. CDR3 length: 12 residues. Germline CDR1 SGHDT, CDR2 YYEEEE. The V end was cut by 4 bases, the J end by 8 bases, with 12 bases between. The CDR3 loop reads CASSVPGVEAFF. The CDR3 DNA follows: TGTGCCAGCAGCGTGCCAGGAGTCGAAGCTTTCTTT.

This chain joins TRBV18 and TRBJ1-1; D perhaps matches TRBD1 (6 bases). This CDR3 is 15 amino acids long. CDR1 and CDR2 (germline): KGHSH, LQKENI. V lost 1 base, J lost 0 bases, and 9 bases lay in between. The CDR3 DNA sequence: TGTGCCAGCTCACCACAAGACAGGTTGAACACTGAAGCTTTCTTT. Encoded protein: CASSPQDRLNTEAFF.